Following are 17 T cell receptor beta chains from one sample sequenced in a study of T-cell reconstitution after alpha-beta-depleted transplantation in children. Construction of the TCRbeta library involved unique molecular identifiers. MiXCR, applied by TCRdb to the PCR reads, yields one record per CDR3 protein. Of over 200,000 distinct CDR3 sequences detected, approximately 17% appear once; the ten largest clones hold around two fifths. Material: PBMCs, mostly from graft donor cells, obtained 360 days after TCRalphabeta/CD19-depleted stem cell transplant. These receptors were collected from a male patient aged 2-10 years who had a stem cell transplant for acute lymphoblastic leukemia, so the T cells may come from the graft donor.

CDR3 sequence: CASSQGWSGSTEAFF. CDR3 sequence (DNA): TGTGCCAGCAGCCAAGGATGGTCGGGGAGCACTGAAGCTTTCTTT. V and J are TRBV4-2 and TRBJ1-1; D uncertain. V was clipped by 1 base and J by 4 bases, with 13 bases between them. CDR1 is LGHNA and CDR2 is YNFKEQ in the germline V gene. This CDR3 is 15 amino acids long.

Only one count was recorded for this clonotype. The chain has TRBV2 and TRBJ2-1, with D uncertain. The CDR3 loop spans 11 amino acids. Trimming removed 10 bases at V and 3 bases at J, with 7 bases between. From germline, CDR1 is SNHLY and CDR2 FYNNEI. The chain's CDR3 is CATTLYNEQFF. The CDR3 nucleotides are TGTGCCACGACCCTCTACAATGAGCAGTTCTTC.

This clonotype was seen many times. This chain joins TRBV29-1 and TRBJ2-3; 8 nucleotides align to TRBD2. CDR3 length: 14 amino acids. Germline CDR1 SQVTM, CDR2 ANQGSEA. J was trimmed by 1 base and V by 3 bases; bases with no gene match: 3. The CDR3 DNA sequence: TGCAGCGTTGACTCGGGAGGGGGCACAGATACGCAGTATTTT. Amino acid sequence: CSVDSGGGTDTQYF.

The rearrangement joins TRBV7-8 to TRBJ2-7; 8 bases align to TRBD1. CDR1 SGHVS and CDR2 FQNEAQ come from the germline V gene. There are 14 residues in the CDR3. V lost 5 bases, J lost 4 bases, and 7 bases stayed unmatched. This CDR3 reads CASSPRTGRYEQYF. In DNA form, the CDR3 reads TGTGCCAGCAGCCCCCGGACAGGGAGGTACGAGCAGTACTTC.

This clonotype was seen a handful of times. The gene calls are TRBV15 and TRBJ2-1; TRBD2 matches at 12 bases. Trimming removed 8 bases from V and 4 bases from J; junction bases left unmatched: 9. This CDR3 spans 16 amino acids. Germline V gives CDR1 LNHNV, CDR2 YYDKDF (reference sequence). This CDR3 is CATRTSGGYSYNEQFF. The CDR3 nucleotides read TGTGCCACCCGCACTAGCGGGGGGTACTCATACAATGAGCAGTTCTTC.

This clonotype came up a few times. The chain has TRBV27 and TRBJ1-1; 12 bases agree with TRBD1. V was pared by 3 bases and J by 8 bases, with 1 base of the junction left unmatched. Germline V lookup: CDR1 MNHEY, CDR2 SMNVEV (reference sequence). The CDR3 is 13 amino acids. The CDR3 region is CASSFGTGGEAFF. DNA of the CDR3: TGTGCCAGCAGTTTCGGGACAGGGGGCGAAGCTTTCTTT.

This clonotype turned up a few times. The chain is built from TRBV6-6 and TRBJ1-2; weak D call: TRBD1 (6 bases). The germline gives CDR1 MNHNY, CDR2 SVGAGI (reference sequence). V gave up 2 bases and J gave up 2 bases, with 6 bases separating them. This CDR3 has 13 residues. The CDR3 DNA is TGTGCCAGCAGTTACGACAGGAACTATGGCTACACCTTC. It is translated as CASSYDRNYGYTF.

The chain couples TRBV7-6 to TRBJ2-7, with no clear D. Germline loops: CDR1 SGHVS, CDR2 FNYEAQ. The V gene lost 2 bases and the J gene lost 6 bases, with 8 bases spanning the gap. The CDR3 spans 12 residues. CDR3 protein: CASSLSSGEQYF. The CDR3 DNA reads as TGTGCCAGCAGCTTATCTAGTGGCGAGCAGTACTTC. Filled out from reference TRBV7-6 and TRBJ2-7, the complete variable domain reads GAGVSQSPRYKVTKRGQDVALRCDPISGHVSLYWYRQALGQGPEFLTYFNYEAQQDKSGLPNDRFSAERPEGSISTLTIQRTEQRDSAMYRCASSLSSGEQYFGPGTRLTVT.

This clonotype was detected a few times. This rearrangement joins TRBV28 to TRBJ2-7; weak D call: TRBD2 (6 bases). The CDR3 consists of 14 residues. The germline V gene encodes CDR1 MDHEN and CDR2 SYDVKM. Trimming left V 3 bases short and J 2 bases short, with 11 bases between. The DNA for the CDR3 is TGTGCCAGCAGTTTGGAGGGTCCGACCTACGAGCAGTACTTC. It codes for CASSLEGPTYEQYF.

This clonotype was observed a few times. The J gene is TRBJ2-5, the V gene TRBV5-1; D uncertain. The CDR3 sequence is 13 residues long. The germline CDR1 and CDR2 sequences are SGHRS and YFSETQ. The ends were cut back, 0 bases at V and 2 bases at J, with 5 bases in the middle. The CDR3 protein is CASSLEKQETQYF. The CDR3, as DNA: TGCGCCAGCAGCTTGGAGAAGCAAGAGACCCAGTACTTC.

This clonotype occurred once. The chain has TRBV12-3 or TRBV12-4 and TRBJ2-1; 8 nucleotides align to TRBD2. The V and J ends lost 2 bases and 4 bases, in that order; junction bases with no gene match: 4. This CDR3 contains 15 residues. CDR3 bases: TGTGCCAGCAGTTTACGGGGGGGGGCTTACAATGAGCAGTTCTTC. Its translation: CASSLRGGAYNEQFF.

This clonotype turned up a few times. CDR3 residues: CASRPSGSPYEQYF. The DNA for the CDR3 is TGTGCCAGCAGACCTAGCGGGAGCCCCTACGAGCAGTACTTC. The chain carries TRBV3-1 and TRBJ2-7, with 10 bases lining up with TRBD2. CDR3 length equals 14 residues. J gave up 2 bases and V 6 bases, and 4 bases lay outside the gene matches. Germline CDR1 reads LGHDT; CDR2 reads YNNKEL (reference sequence).

This clonotype was counted only a few times. The V gene is TRBV5-1, the J gene TRBJ2-5, with D perhaps assigned TRBD1 or TRBD2 (6 bases each). CDR1 is SGHRS and CDR2 is YFSETQ in the germline V gene. Deletions cut 1 base from V and 2 bases from J, with 12 bases between. The CDR3 runs to 15 residues. The CDR3 bases are TGCGCCAGCAGCTTGCAGGCGGGGACACAAGAGACCCAGTACTTC. This encodes CASSLQAGTQETQYF. The full variable domain, rest sourced from reference TRBV5-1 and TRBJ2-5, is KAGVTQTPRYLIKTRGQQVTLSCSPISGHRSVSWYQQTPGQGLQFLFEYFSETQRNKGNFPGRFSGRQFSNSRSEMNVSTLELGDSALYLCASSLQAGTQETQYFGPGTRLLVL.

This chain links TRBV7-2 with TRBJ2-7; TRBD1 aligns across 11 bases. The junction had 5 bases not matched to a gene; V was cut back by 2 bases and J by 5 bases. The germline V gene encodes CDR1 SGHTA and CDR2 FQGNSA. This CDR3 has 15 residues. CDR3 DNA: TGTGCCAGCAGCTTAAGCGGGACAGGGGGGGACGAGCAGTACTTC. Residues: CASSLSGTGGDEQYF. Filled out from reference TRBV7-2 and TRBJ2-7, the complete variable domain reads GAGVSQSPSNKVTEKGKDVELRCDPISGHTALYWYRQSLGQGLEFLIYFQGNSAPDKSGLPSDRFSAERTGGSVSTLTIQRTQQEDSAVYLCASSLSGTGGDEQYFGPGTRLTVT.

V and J are TRBV30 and TRBJ1-5, with 11 bases lining up with TRBD1. CDR1 is GTSNPN, CDR2 SVGIG, per germline (reference sequence). Trimming cost V 1 base and J 7 bases; bases outside gene matches: 0. The CDR3 is 13 amino acids. This CDR3 is CAWSGTGGQPQHF. DNA of the CDR3: TGTGCCTGGAGTGGGACAGGGGGCCAGCCCCAGCATTTT.

This clonotype has only a few counts. V is TRBV4-3 and J is TRBJ2-3; possible D gene TRBD2, 7 bases. Germline V gives CDR1 LGHNA, CDR2 YSLEER. V lost 1 base, J lost 0 bases, and 11 bases lay in between. CDR3 size: 16 residues. The CDR3 region has the DNA TGCGCCAGCAGCCAAGGAGGCGGGGGCAGCACAGATACGCAGTATTTT. Translating gives CASSQGGGGSTDTQYF.

The chain carries TRBV6-1 and TRBJ1-1, with D hard to call. The CDR3 sequence is 13 residues long. The germline V and J ends were trimmed by 6 bases and 1 base, with 9 bases remaining between them. CDR1 is MNHNS, CDR2 SASEGT, per germline. CDR3 DNA: TGTGCCAGCAGCCCCGTCGCGAACACTGAAGCTTTCTTT. Amino acids: CASSPVANTEAFF.